A single sample gave rise to the 10 T cell receptor beta chains below, sequenced in a study of naive and memory T cell subsets. An equimolar mix of two oligonucleotides served as the beta constant-region primer for TRBC1 and TRBC2. TCRdb recomputed calls from the UMI-ligation and nested PCR reads with MiXCR, one row per CDR3 protein. The sample has around 160,000 distinct CDR3 sequences, over 15% seen once. Sequencing used naive CD4+ T cells from blood. The origin of the receptors is a human donor in good health.

V gene TRBV4-1 combines with J gene TRBJ1-3; D is unresolved. V dropped 3 bases and J dropped 0 bases, with 15 bases sitting between them. CDR3 length: 17 amino acids. The germline V gene has CDR1 MGHRA and CDR2 YSYEKL. Written as DNA, the CDR3 is TGCGCCAGCAGCCACGCTAGGGAGCAGAGCTCTGGAAACACCATATATTTT. Amino acid sequence: CASSHAREQSSGNTIYF.

The chain uses TRBV20-1 and TRBJ2-5; 12 nucleotides match TRBD2. The CDR3 length is 15 residues. Germline V gene lookup returns CDR1 DFQATT and CDR2 SNEGSKA (reference sequence). Unmatched junction bases numbered 7, after V lost 3 bases and J lost 5 bases. The chain's CDR3 is CSASLAGGPGETQYF. The CDR3 region has the DNA TGCAGTGCTAGTCTAGCGGGAGGGCCGGGGGAGACCCAGTACTTC.

This clonotype was seen only a few times. J is TRBJ1-3 and V is TRBV7-9; D remains ambiguous. The CDR3 has 14 amino acids. Per germline, CDR1 SEHNR and CDR2 FQNEAQ (reference sequence). V was clipped by 3 bases and J by 0 bases, with 6 bases between them. The CDR3 sequence is CASSFTVSGNTIYF. DNA of the CDR3: TGTGCCAGCAGCTTCACAGTCTCTGGAAACACCATATATTTT.

This clonotype was observed a few times. This chain uses TRBV6-5 with TRBJ1-2, with D possibly being TRBD1 (5 bases). The V and J ends lost 0 bases and 8 bases respectively, with 13 bases between them. Germline assignment: CDR1 MNHEY and CDR2 SVGAGI. The CDR3 spans 14 residues. The CDR3 is CASSYSDSREGYTF. The CDR3, as DNA: TGTGCCAGCAGTTACTCCGACAGCAGGGAAGGCTACACCTTC.

This clonotype occurred a few times. The V call is TRBV5-1, the J call TRBJ2-7, with D possibly TRBD2 on 5 matching bases. The V gene lost 3 bases and the J gene lost 2 bases, with 15 bases spanning the gap. The CDR3 covers 15 residues. The V gene's germline CDR1 is SGHRS and CDR2 YFSETQ. CDR3 bases: TGCGCCAGCAGCTCCGAGGGCGGTTTAACCTACGAGCAGTACTTC. Translated: CASSSEGGLTYEQYF.

This clonotype was seen a handful of times. DNA for the CDR3: TGCAGCGTTTCATCGGGGCTCGCCCCGCCTGGCTACACCTTC. Protein sequence: CSVSSGLAPPGYTF. The chain has TRBV29-1 and TRBJ1-2; tentatively, D is TRBD1 (5 bases). The CDR3 loop spans 14 amino acids. The germline V gene has CDR1 SQVTM and CDR2 ANQGSEA. Trimming removed 5 bases at V and 7 bases at J, with 20 bases between.

The gene calls are TRBV4-1 and TRBJ2-1; TRBD1 matches 7 bases. The CDR3 sequence is 18 residues long. V gave up 4 bases and J gave up 2 bases; unmatched junction bases: 14. Germline CDR1 reads MGHRA; CDR2 reads YSYEKL. Here the CDR3 DNA reads TGCGCCAGCAGCCGGACTCCGGACAGGCTCACGACCTACAATGAGCAGTTCTTC. Protein: CASSRTPDRLTTYNEQFF.

In this sample, this clonotype turned up a few times. J is TRBJ2-1 and V is TRBV12-3 or TRBV12-4, with 15 bases fitting TRBD2. The CDR3 runs to 21 residues. J was trimmed by 1 base and V by 1 base; bases with no gene match: 11. The CDR3 sequence is CASSLGSAGLAGGGSYNEQFF. The DNA of the CDR3 is TGTGCCAGCAGTTTAGGGTCCGCGGGACTAGCGGGAGGTGGATCCTACAATGAGCAGTTCTTC.

This clonotype came up a few times. This chain uses TRBV12-3 or TRBV12-4 with TRBJ1-2; D ambiguous. The CDR3 length is 14 residues. The germline V and J ends were trimmed by 4 bases and 2 bases, with 11 bases remaining between them. CDR3 sequence reads: CASSSQAANYGYTF. The CDR3 bases are TGTGCCAGCAGTTCGCAGGCCGCCAACTATGGCTACACCTTC.

This clonotype was picked up a small number of times. The V gene is TRBV5-1, the J gene TRBJ2-7, with a tentative D call TRBD1 (5 bases). V lost 0 bases, J lost 2 bases, and 9 bases lay in between. Germline V gene sequence: CDR1 SGHRS, CDR2 YFSETQ. This CDR3 is 14 amino acids long. CDR3 DNA sequence: TGCGCCAGCAGCTTGGAGCAGGGCACCTACGAGCAGTACTTC. This gives the protein CASSLEQGTYEQYF.